Each of the 15 T cell receptor beta chains below was sequenced from the same sample in a study of blood T cell repertoires in COVID-19 (TCRdb year 2020). Libraries came from the immunoSEQ multiplex PCR assay. The table was pulled from immuneACCESS by TCRdb, which kept in-frame rearrangements only. Such tables lose some clones; where checked, under half of the loss comes from unresolved V genes, and the rest has no known cause. Present in this sample are about 180,000 clones, 82% of which were seen just once. In total, the top ten clones hold about 8.4% of the sample. The sequencing input was peripheral blood. These receptors were collected from an older woman with acute or convalescent COVID-19.

CDR3 in DNA: TGTGCTAGTGGCTCTGACAGTAACACTGAAGCTTTCTTT. Translating it yields CASGSDSNTEAFF. The genes are TRBV12-5 and TRBJ1-1; perhaps TRBD1 as D (5 bases). V lost 6 bases to trimming and J lost 2 bases, with 10 bases between them. Germline V CDR1 and CDR2: LGHNT, FRNRAP. The CDR3 extends over 13 amino acids.

This sequence joins TRBV7-2 and TRBJ1-4; no reliable D call. This CDR3 has 15 residues. Trimming took 0 bases from V and 6 from J, leaving 11 bases between them. Looked up from germline, CDR1 is SGHTA and CDR2 is FQGNSA. The CDR3 DNA follows: TGTGCCAGCAGCTTAGCGGCTCACACCGATGAAAAACTGTTTTTT. This sequence encodes CASSLAAHTDEKLFF. Looking up the rest from reference TRBV7-2 and TRBJ1-4 gives the full variable domain: GAGVSQSPSNKVTEKGKDVELRCDPISGHTALYWYRQSLGQGLEFLIYFQGNSAPDKSGLPSDRFSAERTGGSVSTLTIQRTQQEDSAVYLCASSLAAHTDEKLFFGSGTQLSVL.

The chain is built from TRBV4-3 and TRBJ2-1; 8 positions match TRBD2. The CDR3 is 16 residues long. J was trimmed by 5 bases and V by 0 bases; bases with no gene match: 6. Germline values: CDR1 LGHNA, CDR2 YSLEER. CDR3 in DNA: TGCGCCAGCAGCCAAGAAGGACTAGCTGAGAACAATGAGCAGTTCTTC. Translation: CASSQEGLAENNEQFF.

The chain couples TRBV11-2 to TRBJ1-1; weak D call: TRBD1 (6 bases). The CDR3 runs 13 residues. Germline V gene sequence: CDR1 SGHAT, CDR2 FQNNGV. Trimming pared 4 bases from V and 4 bases from J, leaving 10 bases between. CDR3 nucleotides: TGTGCCAGCAGCTCACAGGGTGGCACTGAAGCTTTCTTT. Translation gives CASSSQGGTEAFF.

This sequence joins TRBV2 and TRBJ2-3; 7 bases are shared with TRBD2. Germline V gives CDR1 SNHLY, CDR2 FYNNEI. The J segment lost 2 bases and the V segment lost 1 base, leaving 6 bases of the junction unmatched. This CDR3 has 16 amino acids. The chain's CDR3 is CASSEGDYELTDTQYF. CDR3 in DNA: TGTGCCAGCAGTGAAGGGGACTACGAACTCACAGATACGCAGTATTTT.

The V call is TRBV6-5, the J call TRBJ1-2, with a possible D match to TRBD1 (5 bases). V shed 0 bases and J shed 2 bases, with 10 bases lying between them. The CDR3 is 15 amino acids. Germline loops: CDR1 MNHEY, CDR2 SVGAGI. CDR3 region: CASSYSGGLNYGYTF. In DNA, the CDR3 is TGTGCCAGCAGTTACTCGGGGGGACTCAACTATGGCTACACCTTC.

The chain uses TRBV10-2 and TRBJ2-1, with 9 bases fitting TRBD2. Looked up from germline, CDR1 is WSHSY and CDR2 is SAAADI. The CDR3 consists of 15 residues. J lost 5 bases, V lost 6 bases, and 8 bases had no gene match. Here the CDR3 DNA reads TGCGCCAGCAGACTAAGGTCTAGCGGGAACAATGAGCAGTTCTTC. The encoded protein is CASRLRSSGNNEQFF.

This CDR3 reads CASRLSYEQYF. CDR3 in DNA: TGCGCCAGTCGACTCTCCTACGAGCAGTACTTC. The chain links TRBV10-2 to TRBJ2-7; D remains ambiguous. V lost 9 bases and J 0 bases, leaving 6 bases between the germline ends. CDR1 is WSHSY, CDR2 SAAADI, per germline. The CDR3 has 11 residues.

The V gene is TRBV24-1, the J gene TRBJ2-1, with D possibly being TRBD1 (5 bases). Trimming took off 4 bases at V and 0 bases at J, with 18 bases between the two ends. This CDR3 has 18 residues. CDR1 and CDR2 from the germline V gene are KGHDR and SFDVKD. The CDR3 loop reads CATSDQGRAQSSYNEQFF. CDR3 sequence (DNA): TGTGCCACCAGTGACCAAGGCAGGGCCCAAAGCTCCTACAATGAGCAGTTCTTC.

The chain joins TRBV7-9 to TRBJ1-3, with D maybe TRBD1 (6 bases). V gave up 5 bases and J gave up 6 bases, with 17 bases separating them. The CDR3 totals 15 residues. CDR1 and CDR2 (germline): SEHNR, FQNEAQ (reference sequence). The CDR3 sequence is CASSPVGRGVNTIYF. The CDR3 DNA is TGTGCCAGCAGCCCCGTGGGCAGGGGAGTAAACACCATATATTTT.

The table lists this clone with a count of one. The rearrangement uses TRBV6-5 and TRBJ2-5; 11 positions agree with TRBD2. The CDR3 length is 15 residues. Germline trimming cut 7 bases from V and 5 bases from J; bases unmatched to any gene: 9. Germline values: CDR1 MNHEY, CDR2 SVGAGI. The CDR3 sequence is CASKRSGGAQETQYF. CDR3 DNA sequence: TGTGCCAGCAAGCGTAGCGGGGGGGCCCAGGAGACCCAGTACTTC.

The J gene is TRBJ1-6, the V gene TRBV28; 7 bases fit TRBD1. This CDR3 has 14 amino acids. CDR1 and CDR2 from the germline V gene are MDHEN and SYDVKM. V trimming: 8 bases; J trimming: 8 bases; junction bases outside the gene matches: 9. The CDR3 DNA reads as TGTGCCAGCTTTCAACAGGGGTGGGATTCACCCCTCCACTTT. This codes for CASFQQGWDSPLHF.

The V call is TRBV28, the J call TRBJ1-3, with unresolved D. The CDR3 is 14 amino acids. Trimming stripped 6 bases from V and 1 base from J, with 10 bases between. CDR1 is MDHEN and CDR2 is SYDVKM in the germline V gene. This chain's CDR3 is CASSPGESGNTIYF. In DNA form, the CDR3 reads TGTGCCAGCAGCCCCGGGGAGTCTGGAAACACCATATATTTT.

The rearrangement uses TRBV30 and TRBJ2-7, with D maybe TRBD1 (6 bases). The CDR3 extends over 13 amino acids. V was cut by 2 bases and J by 2 bases, with 10 bases left in between. The germline gives CDR1 GTSNPN, CDR2 SVGIG (reference sequence). The CDR3, as DNA: TGTGCCTGGAGTAACAGGGTACCCTACGAGCAGTACTTC. It is translated as CAWSNRVPYEQYF.

V is TRBV15 and J is TRBJ1-1; the D gene is possibly TRBD1 (6 bases). CDR3 length: 16 amino acids. The ends were cut back, 4 bases at V and 2 bases at J, with 17 bases in the middle. The V gene's germline CDR1 is LNHNV and CDR2 YYDKDF (reference sequence). The chain's CDR3 is CATSTSLTGLNTEAFF. CDR3 DNA sequence: TGTGCCACCAGCACCTCCCTTACAGGGCTCAACACTGAAGCTTTCTTT.